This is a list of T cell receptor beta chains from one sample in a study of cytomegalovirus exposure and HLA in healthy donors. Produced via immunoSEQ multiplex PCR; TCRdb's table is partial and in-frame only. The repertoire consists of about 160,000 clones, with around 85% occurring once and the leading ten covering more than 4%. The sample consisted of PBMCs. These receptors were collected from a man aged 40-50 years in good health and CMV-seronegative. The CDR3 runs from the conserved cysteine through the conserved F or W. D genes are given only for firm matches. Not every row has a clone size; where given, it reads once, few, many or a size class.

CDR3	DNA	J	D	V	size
CAGLTGGRGGTEAFF	TGTGCCGGACTTACAGGGGGCAGGGGAGGCACTGAAGCTTTCTTT	TRBJ1-1	TRBD1	TRBV6-1	.
CATLGGPTEAFF	TGTGCCACCCTGGGAGGACCAACTGAAGCTTTCTTT	TRBJ1-1	.	TRBV25-1	.
CASSLTGGVTEAFF	TGTGCCAGCAGCTTAACGGGGGGGGTCACTGAAGCTTTCTTT	TRBJ1-1	.	TRBV7-3	.
CASTPDLVTDTQYF	TGTGCCAGCACCCCGGATCTAGTAACAGATACGCAGTATTTT	TRBJ2-3	.	TRBV5-4	few
CASTRGTVGYTF	TGTGCCAGCACCCGAGGGACAGTTGGCTACACCTTC	TRBJ1-2	TRBD1	TRBV28	.
CASSPTLTGTSAGEQFF	TGTGCCAGCAGCCCCACCCTCACCGGGACTAGCGCGGGGGAGCAGTTCTTC	TRBJ2-1	TRBD2	TRBV9	.
CASSSPRTSGGETQYF	TGTGCCAGTAGTAGCCCCCGGACTAGCGGGGGCGAGACCCAGTACTTC	TRBJ2-5	TRBD2	TRBV19	.
CAWNRGPYEQYF	TGTGCCTGGAACAGGGGTCCCTACGAGCAGTACTTC	TRBJ2-7	TRBD1	TRBV30	.
CASAQGSMNTEAFF	TGTGCCAGCGCCCAGGGGAGCATGAACACTGAAGCTTTCTTT	TRBJ1-1	.	TRBV7-9	.
CASSLGGPSRGYTF	TGTGCCAGCAGTTTGGGGGGGCCTAGTCGTGGCTACACCTTC	TRBJ1-2	.	TRBV27	.
CASSFRQIAYEQYF	TGTGCCAGCAGCTTTCGACAGATAGCCTACGAGCAGTACTTC	TRBJ2-7	.	TRBV7-8	.
CASSRQDRDRGEKLFF	TGTGCCAGCAGCCGACAGGACCGGGACAGGGGTGAAAAACTGTTTTTT	TRBJ1-4	TRBD1	TRBV4-2	.
CASSLTGNYEQYF	TGTGCCAGCAGTTTGACAGGGAACTACGAGCAGTACTTC	TRBJ2-7	TRBD1	TRBV27	.
CASSAPPGETQYF	TGTGCCAGCAGCGCCCCTCCGGGGGAGACCCAGTACTTC	TRBJ2-5	.	TRBV9	.
CASSQPPGQQQETQYF	TGCGCCAGCAGCCAACCACCGGGACAACAACAAGAGACCCAGTACTTC	TRBJ2-5	.	TRBV4-1	once
CSGGIAGNNEQFF	TGCAGCGGGGGGATTGCGGGGAACAATGAGCAGTTCTTC	TRBJ2-1	.	TRBV29-1	.
CASKRLAGGLSTDTQYF	TGTGCCAGCAAGCGACTAGCGGGGGGGCTCAGCACAGATACGCAGTATTTT	TRBJ2-3	TRBD2	TRBV27	.
CASSYSAGERNYGYTF	TGTGCCAGCAGTTACTCTGCCGGAGAGCGTAACTATGGCTACACCTTC	TRBJ1-2	.	TRBV6-5	.
CAISESAEAFF	TGTGCCATCAGTGAGTCCGCTGAAGCTTTCTTT	TRBJ1-1	.	TRBV10-3	.
CAISELKGGLNYGYTF	TGTGCCATCAGTGAGCTAAAGGGGGGGTTAAACTATGGCTACACCTTC	TRBJ1-2	.	TRBV10-3	.
CATSPQGGGQPQHF	TGTGCCACCAGCCCACAGGGGGGAGGGCAGCCCCAGCATTTT	TRBJ1-5	TRBD1	TRBV15	once
CASGVAGNNEQFF	TGTGCCAGCGGGGTAGCGGGAAACAATGAGCAGTTCTTC	TRBJ2-1	TRBD2	TRBV7-3	.
CASSQEAGGGLFF	TGTGCCAGCAGCCAGGAAGCGGGGGGAGGTTTATTCTTC	TRBJ2-1	TRBD2	TRBV11-2	.
CASGLVLGQGNSNQPQHF	TGTGCTAGTGGTTTGGTACTAGGACAGGGTAATAGCAATCAGCCCCAGCATTTT	TRBJ1-5	TRBD1	TRBV12-5	.
CASSLAQGGPLDEQYF	TGTGCCAGCAGCTTAGCGCAAGGGGGCCCTCTTGACGAGCAGTACTTC	TRBJ2-7	TRBD1	TRBV7-8	.
CASSSGGAYEQYF	TGTGCCAGCAGCTCCGGGGGGGCCTACGAGCAGTACTTC	TRBJ2-7	TRBD2	TRBV9	.
CASRPTLPYRVISYEQYF	TGTGCCAGCAGACCGACCCTTCCCTACAGGGTTATATCCTACGAGCAGTACTTC	TRBJ2-7	.	TRBV28	.
CASSAGQGTSLYGYTF	TGTGCCAGCAGTGCCGGACAGGGGACCTCCCTCTATGGCTACACCTTC	TRBJ1-2	TRBD1	TRBV5-4	.
CAWSVLTGSGNTEAFF	TGTGCCTGGAGTGTACTCACAGGGTCGGGGAACACTGAAGCTTTCTTT	TRBJ1-1	.	TRBV30	.
CASSDRDRGPYEQYF	TGTGCCAGCAGTGACCGGGACAGGGGACCCTACGAGCAGTACTTC	TRBJ2-7	TRBD1	TRBV28	.
CASSRRGEVADTQYF	TGTGCCAGCAGTCGGCGAGGTGAAGTGGCAGATACGCAGTATTTT	TRBJ2-3	.	TRBV5-5	.
CASSLLDRAKEYF	TGTGCCAGCAGCTTATTGGACAGGGCTAAGGAGTACTTC	TRBJ2-7	TRBD1	TRBV7-6	.
CASSDRGGGNSPLHF	TGTGCCAGCAGTGACCGGGGTGGCGGGAATTCACCCCTCCACTTT	TRBJ1-6	.	TRBV2	once
CASSPGDSNQPQHF	TGTGCCAGCAGCCCAGGGGACAGCAATCAGCCCCAGCATTTT	TRBJ1-5	.	TRBV11-2	few
CASSLRQAYEQYF	TGTGCCAGCAGCTTGAGGCAGGCGTACGAGCAGTACTTC	TRBJ2-7	.	TRBV5-6	once
CASSNWDREYEQYF	TGTGCCAGCAGTAACTGGGACAGAGAATACGAGCAGTACTTC	TRBJ2-7	TRBD1	TRBV28	.
CASSGRQDYNEQFF	TGTGCCAGCAGTGGAAGACAGGATTACAATGAGCAGTTCTTC	TRBJ2-1	.	TRBV6-5	once
CASTMGHAANEKLFF	TGTGCCAGCACCATGGGGCATGCAGCTAATGAAAAACTGTTTTTT	TRBJ1-4	.	TRBV6-5	.
CASSQQTGYEQYF	TGTGCCAGCAGTCAGCAGACAGGTTACGAGCAGTACTTC	TRBJ2-7	.	TRBV27	.
CASSQGQGVNSPLHF	TGCGCCAGCAGCCAAGGCCAGGGGGTAAATTCACCCCTCCACTTT	TRBJ1-6	TRBD1	TRBV4-1	.
CAGGQGEGDTQYF	TGTGCCGGGGGACAGGGGGAAGGAGATACGCAGTATTTT	TRBJ2-3	TRBD1	TRBV5-4	.
CASSLTYSYEQYF	TGTGCCAGCAGCTTGACATACTCCTACGAGCAGTACTTC	TRBJ2-7	.	TRBV5-8	once
CASSTPGTGRVDTQYF	TGTGCCAGCAGTACCCCTGGGACAGGCCGTGTGGATACGCAGTATTTT	TRBJ2-3	TRBD1	TRBV6-6	.
CASRPTGTETDTQYF	TGTGCCAGCAGACCTACCGGGACAGAAACAGATACGCAGTATTTT	TRBJ2-3	TRBD1	TRBV2	.
CASSLDPGRNTEAFF	TGCGCCAGCAGCTTGGACCCAGGCAGGAACACTGAAGCTTTCTTT	TRBJ1-1	.	TRBV5-1	.
CASSFSGTSVNEQYF	TGCGCCAGCAGCTTCTCCGGGACTAGCGTTAACGAGCAGTACTTC	TRBJ2-7	TRBD2	TRBV5-1	.
CATLSGAGGNEQFF	TGTGCCACCCTAAGCGGGGCGGGGGGAAATGAGCAGTTCTTC	TRBJ2-1	TRBD2	TRBV15	.
CASSLDWRSGDEAFF	TGTGCCAGCAGCTTAGATTGGCGGTCAGGGGATGAAGCTTTCTTT	TRBJ1-1	.	TRBV11-2	.
CASSSGGPGQGTEAFF	TGTGCCAGCAGCTCAGGGGGACCGGGACAGGGCACTGAAGCTTTCTTT	TRBJ1-1	TRBD1	TRBV7-2	.
CASRTGFGYEQFF	TGCGCCAGCAGGACAGGGTTTGGGTATGAGCAGTTCTTC	TRBJ2-1	TRBD1	TRBV4-1	.
CASSPTGYSGNTIYF	TGTGCCAGCAGCCCCACAGGCTACTCTGGAAACACCATATATTTT	TRBJ1-3	.	TRBV7-2	.
CASSLGPFYEQYF	TGCGCCAGCAGCCTAGGCCCCTTTTACGAGCAGTACTTC	TRBJ2-7	.	TRBV5-1	.
CASTTAELTEAFF	TGTGCCAGTACGACGGCCGAACTAACTGAAGCTTTCTTT	TRBJ1-1	.	TRBV25-1	.
CASSLEGQGAGGYTF	TGCGCCAGCAGCTTGGAGGGACAGGGGGCTGGGGGCTACACCTTC	TRBJ1-2	TRBD1	TRBV5-1	.
CASSQTSGPSNQPQHF	TGCGCCAGCAGCCAGACATCAGGGCCTAGCAATCAGCCCCAGCATTTT	TRBJ1-5	.	TRBV4-1	.
CSVERGCEAFF	TGCAGCGTTGAACGCGGCTGTGAAGCTTTCTTT	TRBJ1-1	.	TRBV29-1	.
CASSIDRGINYGYTF	TGTGCCAGTAGTATAGATCGGGGAATTAACTATGGCTACACCTTC	TRBJ1-2	.	TRBV19	.
CASNPRQGDGYTF	TGTGCCAGCAATCCGAGACAGGGGGATGGCTACACCTTC	TRBJ1-2	TRBD1	TRBV6-6	.